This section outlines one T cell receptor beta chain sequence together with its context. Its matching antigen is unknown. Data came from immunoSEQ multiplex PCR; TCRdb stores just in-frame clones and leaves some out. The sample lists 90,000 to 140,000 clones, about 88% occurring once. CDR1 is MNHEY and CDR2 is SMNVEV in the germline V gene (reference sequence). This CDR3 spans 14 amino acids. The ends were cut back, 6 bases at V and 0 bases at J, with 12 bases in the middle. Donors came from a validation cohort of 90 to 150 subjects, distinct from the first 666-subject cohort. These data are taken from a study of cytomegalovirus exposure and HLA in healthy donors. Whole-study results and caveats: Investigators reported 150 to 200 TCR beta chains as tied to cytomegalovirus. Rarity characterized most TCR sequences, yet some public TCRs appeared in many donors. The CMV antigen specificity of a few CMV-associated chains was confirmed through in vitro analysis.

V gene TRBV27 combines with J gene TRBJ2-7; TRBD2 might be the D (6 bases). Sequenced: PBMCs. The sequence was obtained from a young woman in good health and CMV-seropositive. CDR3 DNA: TGTGCCAGCAGGCGGGACGGAGCCTCCTACGAGCAGTACTTC. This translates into CASRRDGASYEQYF.